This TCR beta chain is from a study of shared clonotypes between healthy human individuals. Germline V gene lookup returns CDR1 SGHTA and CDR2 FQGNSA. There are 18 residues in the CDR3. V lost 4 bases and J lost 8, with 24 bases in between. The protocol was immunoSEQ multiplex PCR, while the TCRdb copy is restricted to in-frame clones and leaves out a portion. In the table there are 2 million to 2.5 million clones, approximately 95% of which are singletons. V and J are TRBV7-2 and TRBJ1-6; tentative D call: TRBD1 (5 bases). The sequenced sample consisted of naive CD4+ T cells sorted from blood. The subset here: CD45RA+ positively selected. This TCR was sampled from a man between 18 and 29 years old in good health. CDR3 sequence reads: CASSSRLGESLGDSPLHF. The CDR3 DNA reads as TGTGCCAGCAGCTCCCGCTTAGGCGAGTCTTTGGGGGATTCACCCCTCCACTTT.